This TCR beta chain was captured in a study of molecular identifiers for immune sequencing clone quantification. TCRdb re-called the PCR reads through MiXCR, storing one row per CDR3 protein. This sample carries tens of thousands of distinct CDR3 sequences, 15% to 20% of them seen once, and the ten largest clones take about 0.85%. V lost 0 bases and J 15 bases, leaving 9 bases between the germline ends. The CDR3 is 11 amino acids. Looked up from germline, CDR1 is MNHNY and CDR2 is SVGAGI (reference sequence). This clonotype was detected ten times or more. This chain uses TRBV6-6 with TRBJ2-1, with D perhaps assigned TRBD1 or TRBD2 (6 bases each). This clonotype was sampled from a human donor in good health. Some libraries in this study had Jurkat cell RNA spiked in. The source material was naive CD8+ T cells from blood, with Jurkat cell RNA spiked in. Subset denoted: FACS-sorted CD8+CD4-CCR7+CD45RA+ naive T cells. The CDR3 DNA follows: TGTGCCAGCAGTTACTCCTGGGGGGCGTTCTTC. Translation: CASSYSWGAFF.